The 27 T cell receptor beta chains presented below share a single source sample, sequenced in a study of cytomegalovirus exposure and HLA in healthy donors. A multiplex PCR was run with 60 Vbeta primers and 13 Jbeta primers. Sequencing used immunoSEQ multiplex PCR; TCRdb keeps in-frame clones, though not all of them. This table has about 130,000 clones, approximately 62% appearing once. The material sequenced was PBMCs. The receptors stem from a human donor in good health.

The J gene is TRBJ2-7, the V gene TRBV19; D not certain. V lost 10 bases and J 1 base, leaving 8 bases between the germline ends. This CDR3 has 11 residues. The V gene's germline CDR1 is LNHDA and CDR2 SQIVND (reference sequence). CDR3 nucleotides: TGTGCCACGAGCAATTCCTACGAGCAGTACTTC. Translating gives CATSNSYEQYF.

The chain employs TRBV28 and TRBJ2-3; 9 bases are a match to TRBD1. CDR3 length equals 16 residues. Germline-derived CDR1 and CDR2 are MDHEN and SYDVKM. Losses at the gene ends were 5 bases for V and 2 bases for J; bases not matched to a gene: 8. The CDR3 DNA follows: TGTGCCAGCAGTGAAGCCTGGGACAGGGACACAGATACGCAGTATTTT. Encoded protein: CASSEAWDRDTDTQYF. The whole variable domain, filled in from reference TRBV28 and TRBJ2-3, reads DVKVTQSSRYLVKRTGEKVFLECVQDMDHENMFWYRQDPGLGLRLIYFSYDVKMKEKGDIPEGYSVSREKKERFSLILESASTNQTSMYLCASSEAWDRDTDTQYFGPGTRLTVL.

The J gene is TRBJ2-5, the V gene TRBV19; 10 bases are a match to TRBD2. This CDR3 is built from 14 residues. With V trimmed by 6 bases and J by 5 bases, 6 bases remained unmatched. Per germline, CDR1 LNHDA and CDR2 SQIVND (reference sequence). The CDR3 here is CASRASGSRETQYF. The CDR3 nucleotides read TGTGCCAGTAGGGCTAGCGGGAGTCGGGAGACCCAGTACTTC.

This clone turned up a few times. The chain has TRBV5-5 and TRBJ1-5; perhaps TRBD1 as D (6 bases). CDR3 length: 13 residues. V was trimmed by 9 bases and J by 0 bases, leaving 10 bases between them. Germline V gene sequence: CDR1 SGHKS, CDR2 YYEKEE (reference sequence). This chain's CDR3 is CAIDRYSNQPQHF. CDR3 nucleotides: TGTGCCATCGACAGGTATAGCAATCAGCCCCAGCATTTT.

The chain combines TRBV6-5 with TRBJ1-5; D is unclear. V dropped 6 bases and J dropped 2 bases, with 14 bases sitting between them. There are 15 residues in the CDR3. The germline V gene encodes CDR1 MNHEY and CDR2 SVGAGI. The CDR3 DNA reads TGTGCCAGCAGCAAGACACTTTGGGGCAATCAGCCCCAGCATTTT. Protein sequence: CASSKTLWGNQPQHF.

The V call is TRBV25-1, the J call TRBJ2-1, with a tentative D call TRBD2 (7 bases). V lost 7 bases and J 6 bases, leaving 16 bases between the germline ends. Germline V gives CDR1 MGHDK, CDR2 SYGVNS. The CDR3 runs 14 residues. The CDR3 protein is CASTRGGFGNEQFF. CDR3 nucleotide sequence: TGTGCCAGCACAAGGGGGGGGTTTGGCAATGAGCAGTTCTTC.

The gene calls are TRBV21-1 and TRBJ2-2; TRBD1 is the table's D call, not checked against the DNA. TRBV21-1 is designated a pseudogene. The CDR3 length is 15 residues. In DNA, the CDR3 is TGTGCCAGACAGGACAGGTCCCGGTGCACCGGGGAGCTGTTTTTT. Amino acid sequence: CARQDRSRCTGELFF.

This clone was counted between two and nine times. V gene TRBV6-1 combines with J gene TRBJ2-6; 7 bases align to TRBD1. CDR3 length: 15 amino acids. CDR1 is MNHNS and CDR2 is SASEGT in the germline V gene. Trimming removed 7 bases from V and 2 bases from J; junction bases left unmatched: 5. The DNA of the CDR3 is TGTGCCAGCATTCGAGACAGGGCTGGGGCCAACGTCCTGACTTTC. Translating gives CASIRDRAGANVLTF.

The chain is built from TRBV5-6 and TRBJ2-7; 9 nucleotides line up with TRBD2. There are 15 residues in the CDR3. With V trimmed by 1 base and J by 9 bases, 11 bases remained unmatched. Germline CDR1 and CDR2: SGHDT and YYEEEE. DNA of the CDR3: TGTGCCAGCAGCTTGCCAGGTAGCGGGAGTGGCGGGCAGTACTTC. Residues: CASSLPGSGSGGQYF. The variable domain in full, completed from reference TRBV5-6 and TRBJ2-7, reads DAGVTQSPTHLIKTRGQQVTLRCSPKSGHDTVSWYQQALGQGPQFIFQYYEEEERQRGNFPDRFSGHQFPNYSSELNVNALLLGDSALYLCASSLPGSGSGGQYFGPGTRLTVT.

The CDR3 nucleotides are TGCGCCAGCAGCTTACGGCCGGGACAGGACTACAATGAGCAGTTCTTC. It encodes CASSLRPGQDYNEQFF. V is TRBV5-1 and J is TRBJ2-1; the match to TRBD1 covers 8 bases. V shed 2 bases, J shed 3 bases, and the junction held 7 bases outside the gene matches. CDR3 size: 16 residues. Germline CDR1 SGHRS, CDR2 YFSETQ.

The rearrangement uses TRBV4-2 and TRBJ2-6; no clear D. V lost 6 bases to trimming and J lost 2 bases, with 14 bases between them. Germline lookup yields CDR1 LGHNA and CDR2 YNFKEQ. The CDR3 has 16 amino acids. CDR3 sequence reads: CASRPDIGPGANVLTF. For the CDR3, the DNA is TGTGCCAGCAGACCTGACATAGGCCCTGGGGCCAACGTCCTGACTTTC.

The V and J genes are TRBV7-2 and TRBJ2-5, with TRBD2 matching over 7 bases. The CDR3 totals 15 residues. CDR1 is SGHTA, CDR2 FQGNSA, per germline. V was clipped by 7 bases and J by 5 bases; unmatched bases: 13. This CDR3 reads CASTVGAGRGETQYF. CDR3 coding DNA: TGTGCCAGCACCGTGGGAGCGGGGCGGGGTGAGACCCAGTACTTC.

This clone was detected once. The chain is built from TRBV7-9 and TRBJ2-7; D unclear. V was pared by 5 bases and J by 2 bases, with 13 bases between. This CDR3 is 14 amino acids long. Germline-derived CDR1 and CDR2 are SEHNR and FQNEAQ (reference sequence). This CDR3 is CASSPPSLAYEQYF. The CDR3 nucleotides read TGTGCCAGCAGCCCCCCCTCACTTGCCTACGAGCAGTACTTC.

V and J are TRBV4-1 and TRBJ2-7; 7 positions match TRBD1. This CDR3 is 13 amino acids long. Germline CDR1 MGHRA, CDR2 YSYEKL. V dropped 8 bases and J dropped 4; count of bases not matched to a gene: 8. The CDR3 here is CASATGLLYEQYF. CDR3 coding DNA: TGCGCCAGCGCGACAGGGCTTCTGTACGAGCAGTACTTC.

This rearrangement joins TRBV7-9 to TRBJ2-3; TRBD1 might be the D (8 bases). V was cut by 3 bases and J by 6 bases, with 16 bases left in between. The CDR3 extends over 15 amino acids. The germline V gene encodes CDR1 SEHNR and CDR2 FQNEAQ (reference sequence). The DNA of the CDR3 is TGTGCCAGCAGCTTCGGACAGGGAGGGAAGGATACGCAGTATTTT. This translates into CASSFGQGGKDTQYF.

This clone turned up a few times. CDR3 amino acids: CASSELRVGPTYEQYF. The CDR3 coding sequence is TGTGCCAGCAGTGAACTCAGGGTAGGACCGACGTACGAGCAGTACTTC. The V call is TRBV6-1, the J call TRBJ2-7; weak D call: TRBD1 (5 bases). Trimming shortened V by 2 bases and J by 4 bases, and 18 bases separated the two germline ends. The germline V gene has CDR1 MNHNS and CDR2 SASEGT. The CDR3 totals 16 residues.

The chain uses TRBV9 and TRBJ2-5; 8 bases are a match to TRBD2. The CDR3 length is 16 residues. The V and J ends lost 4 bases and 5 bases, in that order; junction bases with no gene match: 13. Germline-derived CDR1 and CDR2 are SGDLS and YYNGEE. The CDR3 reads CASSLLGAGVPETQYF. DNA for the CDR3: TGTGCCAGCAGCCTGCTCGGAGCGGGAGTTCCGGAGACCCAGTACTTC. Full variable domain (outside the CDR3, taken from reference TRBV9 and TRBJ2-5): DSGVTQTPKHLITATGQRVTLRCSPRSGDLSVYWYQQSLDQGLQFLIQYYNGEERAKGNILERFSAQQFPDLHSELNLSSLELGDSALYFCASSLLGAGVPETQYFGPGTRLLVL.

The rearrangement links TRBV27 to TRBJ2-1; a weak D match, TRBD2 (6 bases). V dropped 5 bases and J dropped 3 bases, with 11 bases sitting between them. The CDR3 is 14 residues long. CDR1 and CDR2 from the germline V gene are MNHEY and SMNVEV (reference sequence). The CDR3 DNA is TGTGCCAGCAGTGAACTAGCCGACTACAATGAGCAGTTCTTC. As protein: CASSELADYNEQFF.

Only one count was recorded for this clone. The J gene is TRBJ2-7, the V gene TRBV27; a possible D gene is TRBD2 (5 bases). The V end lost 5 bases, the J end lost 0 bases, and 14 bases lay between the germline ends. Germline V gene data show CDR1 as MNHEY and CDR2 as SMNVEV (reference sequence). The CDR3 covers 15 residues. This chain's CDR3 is CASSVSELASYEQYF. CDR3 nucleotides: TGTGCCAGCAGTGTGTCGGAGCTAGCCTCCTACGAGCAGTACTTC.

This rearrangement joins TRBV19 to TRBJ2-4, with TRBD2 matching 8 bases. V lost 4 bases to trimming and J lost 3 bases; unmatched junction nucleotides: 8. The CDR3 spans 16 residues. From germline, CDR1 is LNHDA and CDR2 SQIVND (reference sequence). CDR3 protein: CASSRVPGGVKNIQYF. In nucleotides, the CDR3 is TGTGCCAGTAGTAGGGTTCCGGGAGGGGTCAAAAACATTCAGTACTTC.

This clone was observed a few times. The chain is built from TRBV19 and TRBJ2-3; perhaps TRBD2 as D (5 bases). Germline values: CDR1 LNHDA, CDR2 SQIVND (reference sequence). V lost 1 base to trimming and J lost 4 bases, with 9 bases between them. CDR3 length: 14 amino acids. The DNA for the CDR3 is TGTGCCAGTAGTATAGGAACTAGTGCAGATACGCAGTATTTT. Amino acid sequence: CASSIGTSADTQYF.

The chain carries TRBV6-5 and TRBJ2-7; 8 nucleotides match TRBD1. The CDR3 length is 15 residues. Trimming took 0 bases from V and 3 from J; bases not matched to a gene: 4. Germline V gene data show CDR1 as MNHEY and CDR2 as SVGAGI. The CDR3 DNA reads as TGTGCCAGCAGTTACTCCGACAGGGGTGGCTACGAGCAGTACTTC. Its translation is CASSYSDRGGYEQYF.

The DNA of the CDR3 is TGTGCCAGCAGCTTAGATTCGAGGGGGCACTACGAGCAGTACTTC. Translating gives CASSLDSRGHYEQYF. This chain uses TRBV11-3 with TRBJ2-7; 7 nucleotides agree with TRBD1. CDR3 size: 15 residues. Trimming removed 0 bases from V and 3 bases from J; junction bases left unmatched: 5. The germline V gene encodes CDR1 SGHNT and CDR2 YENEEA.

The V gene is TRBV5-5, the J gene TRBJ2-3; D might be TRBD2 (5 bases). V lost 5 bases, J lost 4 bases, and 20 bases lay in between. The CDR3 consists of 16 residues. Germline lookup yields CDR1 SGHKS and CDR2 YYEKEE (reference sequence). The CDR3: CASRYPKGLRADTQYF. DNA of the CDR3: TGTGCCAGCAGATACCCGAAGGGTCTGAGGGCAGATACGCAGTATTTT.

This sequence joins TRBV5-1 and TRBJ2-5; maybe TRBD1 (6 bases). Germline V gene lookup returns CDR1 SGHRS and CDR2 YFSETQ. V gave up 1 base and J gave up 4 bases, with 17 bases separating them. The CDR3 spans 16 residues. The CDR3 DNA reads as TGCGCCAGCAGCTTGACCGGACAGACCATCCCAGAGACCCAGTACTTC. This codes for CASSLTGQTIPETQYF.

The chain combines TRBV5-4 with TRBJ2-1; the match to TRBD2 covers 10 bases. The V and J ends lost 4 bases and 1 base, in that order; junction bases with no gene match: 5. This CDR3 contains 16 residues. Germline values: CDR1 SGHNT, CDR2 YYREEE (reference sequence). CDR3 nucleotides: TGTGCCAGCAGCATAGCGGGAGGTGGGTCCTACAATGAGCAGTTCTTC. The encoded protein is CASSIAGGGSYNEQFF.

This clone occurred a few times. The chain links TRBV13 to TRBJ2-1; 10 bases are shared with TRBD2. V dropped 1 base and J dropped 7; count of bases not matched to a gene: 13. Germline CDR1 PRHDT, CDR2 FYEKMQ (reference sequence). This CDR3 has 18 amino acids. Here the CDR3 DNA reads TGTGCCAGCAGCTTAGAAGTACTGCGTGCTAGCGGGAGAAATGAGCAGTTCTTC. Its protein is CASSLEVLRASGRNEQFF. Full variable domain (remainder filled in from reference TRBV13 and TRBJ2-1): AAGVIQSPRHLIKEKRETATLKCYPIPRHDTVYWYQQGPGQDPQFLISFYEKMQSDKGSIPDRFSAQQFSDYHSELNMSSLELGDSALYFCASSLEVLRASGRNEQFFGPGTRLTVL.